This T cell receptor beta chain is from a study of blood T cell repertoires in COVID-19 (dated by TCRdb to between 2020 and 2021). At the level of the whole study: Collaborator samples came from the United States, Italy and Spain and covered acute and convalescent phases of COVID-19. Samples came from the ongoing ImmuneRACE study (first 160 participants) plus 1,254 subjects from 6 global collaborators. Where available, HLA class I and class II types were obtained from metadata supplied by the sample provider rather than from assay-based typing. Sample metadata almost always included a de-identified subject ID, COVID-19 status, age in years and sex. The material from the prospective study consisted of cDNA or gDNA derived from T cells, B-cell-depleted T cells, or PBMCs. Deeply sampled blood TCRbeta repertoires from subjects exposed to, actively infected with, or recovered from COVID-19 were included in the dataset. The repertoires were released in a freely available public database intended as a resource for research on the immune response to SARS-CoV-2. What the study reported, not specific to this receptor: The quantity of clinical and demographic metadata differed by source and by participant and was supplied without curation.

Collaborating institutions collected whole blood in K2EDTA tubes following their own protocols. For TCRbeta analysis, collaborator samples were shipped as frozen whole blood, as isolated PBMCs, or as DNA extracted from either sample type. About this clone itself: The specificity of this receptor is unknown. Base qualities are missing; no much larger clone stands one base away.

The immunoSEQ Assay, a bias-controlled multiplex PCR, was used to amplify TCRbeta CDR3 regions from genomic DNA. In the source study's methods: Within the assay, amplification of reference gene primers was used to estimate how many nucleated cells each sample contained. Sequence reads were collapsed and filtered to measure the absolute abundance of every unique TCRbeta CDR3 rearrangement. Productive Simpson clonality was computed per sample as the square root of Simpson's diversity index over productive rearrangements. TCRdb's version of the immuneACCESS table is confined to in-frame rearrangements and falls short of the full clone set. An unresolved V gene accounts for under half of the shortfall where checked; the remainder is of unknown origin. V and J calls and clone size follow that table, whereas D and trimming were derived from the DNA. Across this sample there are 150,000 or so clones, with around 84% seen only once. Roughly 1.8% of the sample belongs to the ten largest clones.

The germline ends are 8 bases apart after V is trimmed by 4 bases and J by 1 base. Measured from the cysteine to the phenylalanine, the CDR3 is 13 residues long. Solely the CDR3 DNA is kept, with 39 bases framed from the first base. The germline V gene yields SGHRS for CDR1 and YFSETQ for CDR2. Sample: peripheral blood. The TCR was taken from a man of 80 years or more with acute or convalescent COVID-19. This chain joins TRBV5-1 to TRBJ1-1; a tentative D match to TRBD1 spans 6 bases. The nucleotide sequence reads as follows: TGCGCCAGCAGCCGGGACACGAACACTGAAGCTTTCTTT. Translated, this is CASSRDTNTEAFF.